Included here is one T cell receptor beta chain sequence, with context. Its antigen is still unknown. Treatment specified: some 20 received Ad26.COV2.S at low or high dose, single or two shots; roughly 5 received placebo; per-sample allocation not given. Vaccine and placebo recipients were sampled on day 63 after the first injection. What was given as vaccine was an Ad26 vector encoding Wuhan-strain SARS-CoV-2 spike. The method was immunoSEQ multiplex PCR; TCRdb's version includes in-frame clones alone and lacks a portion of them. This table has 350,000 to 600,000 clones, 80% to 90% appearing once. The data derive from a study of Ad26.COV2.S vaccination and SARS-CoV-2 variants. Background on the study: The authors gave Ad26.COV2.S intramuscularly, either once or twice 56 days apart. Whole-study results and caveats: Placebo recipients trailed vaccine recipients in spike-specific TCR breadth.

Between the trimmed V and J ends, which lost 1 base and 9 bases, there was a span of 12 bases. From germline, CDR1 is SGDLS and CDR2 YYNGEE. The CDR3 has 13 amino acids. Material: peripheral blood, obtained in a trial of Ad26.COV2.S vaccine versus placebo. The rearrangement uses TRBV9 and TRBJ2-3; D is unclear. This sequence was found in a person between 18 and 59 years old who received the Ad26.COV2.S COVID-19 vaccine or a placebo. Here the CDR3 DNA reads TGTGCCAGCAGCGTACCTTCCGGCAGGACGCAGTATTTT. Its protein is CASSVPSGRTQYF.